These T cell receptor beta chains were read from a single sample in a study of blood T cell repertoires in COVID-19. TCRdb keeps only in-frame clones here, not all; method: immunoSEQ multiplex PCR. The sample shows roughly 170,000 clones, 85% to 90% of them seen only once. Specimen: peripheral blood. The receptors originated from a woman under 30 who had recovered from COVID-19. CDR3s include the opening cysteine and the closing phenylalanine or tryptophan. D genes are given only for firm matches. Clone size is given for some rows only: seen once, a few or many times, or a class if the clone is expanded.

v_call	clone_size	d_call	j_call	cdr3_aa	cdr3_nt
TRBV30	once	TRBD2	TRBJ2-2	CASTSQTSGDEMTGELFF	TGTGCCTCAACTTCCCAGACTAGCGGTGACGAGATGACCGGGGAGCTGTTTTTT
TRBV19	.	.	TRBJ2-7	CASTSDTTYEQYF	.
TRBV13	.	.	TRBJ1-2	CASSLGRGNYGYTF	TGTGCCAGCAGCTTAGGCCGGGGTAACTATGGCTACACCTTC
TRBV12-5	once	TRBD1	TRBJ2-1	CASGSQGPRQFF	TGTGCTAGTGGTTCACAGGGGCCACGGCAGTTCTTC
TRBV5-5	.	.	TRBJ2-7	CASSLHQGPNEQYF	TGTGCCAGCAGCTTACATCAGGGCCCGAACGAGCAGTACTTC
TRBV7-3	.	.	TRBJ2-1	CASSAPPGRQGGGSYNEQFF	TGTGCCAGCAGCGCTCCGCCGGGACGACAGGGAGGTGGGTCCTACAATGAGCAGTTCTTC
TRBV2	.	.	TRBJ2-3	CATDDTATSTDTQYF	TGTGCCACCGATGACACGGCCACTAGCACAGATACGCAGTATTTT
TRBV4-3	.	.	TRBJ1-1	CASSQERGRGSEAFF	TGCGCCAGCAGCCAAGAACGGGGTCGGGGGTCTGAAGCTTTCTTT
TRBV7-9	.	TRBD1	TRBJ1-5	CASSLVAGGPGVNQPQHF	TGTGCCAGCAGCTTAGTGGCAGGGGGCCCCGGCGTAAATCAGCCCCAGCATTTT
TRBV6-1	.	.	TRBJ2-6	CASNAGNSGANVLTF	TGTGCCAGCAACGCGGGAAACTCTGGGGCCAACGTCCTGACTTTC
TRBV6-2/TRBV6-3	few	.	TRBJ2-2	CASSYSTDSGNEPNTGELFF	TGTGCCAGCAGTTACTCGACTGACTCGGGGAATGAACCGAACACCGGGGAGCTGTTTTTT
TRBV7-9	.	.	TRBJ1-1	CASMYGGPEAFF	TGTGCCAGCATGTACGGGGGACCTGAAGCTTTCTTT
TRBV5-1	.	.	TRBJ1-2	CASSPRDTTNYGYTF	TGCGCCAGCAGCCCCCGGGACACCACTAACTATGGCTACACCTTC
TRBV6-1	.	TRBD1	TRBJ1-2	CASSETGSIKYGYTF	TGTGCCAGCAGTGAGACAGGGAGCATAAAGTATGGCTACACCTTC
TRBV6-5	many	.	TRBJ1-2	CASRTTGIYGYTF	TGTGCCAGCAGGACCACAGGGATCTATGGCTACACCTTC
TRBV7-8	once	.	TRBJ2-7	CASSLKPAGEQYF	TGTGCCAGCAGCTTAAAGCCCGCGGGCGAGCAGTACTTC
TRBV4-1	.	.	TRBJ1-2	CASSQVSGLYGYTF	TGCGCCAGCAGCCAAGTCTCAGGTCTCTATGGCTACACCTTC
TRBV6-1	few	.	TRBJ2-7	CASSRIQSSYEQYF	TGTGCCAGCAGTCGCATACAGAGCTCCTACGAGCAGTACTTC
TRBV12-3/TRBV12-4	.	.	TRBJ2-3	CASRPNFADTQYF	TGTGCCAGCAGACCTAACTTTGCGGATACGCAGTATTTT
TRBV5-5	.	.	TRBJ2-6	CASSLVLYSGANVLTF	TGTGCCAGCAGCTTGGTCCTATACTCTGGGGCCAACGTCCTGACTTTC
TRBV11-2	.	TRBD2	TRBJ2-1	CASRPVAGGSYNEQFF	TGTGCCAGCAGACCCGTAGCGGGAGGCTCCTACAATGAGCAGTTCTTC
TRBV5-1	.	TRBD2	TRBJ2-1	CASSWDTGTSANNEQFF	TGCGCCAGCAGCTGGGATACCGGGACTAGCGCAAACAATGAGCAGTTCTTC
TRBV7-2	.	.	TRBJ2-2	CASSLVSVTGELFF	TGTGCCAGCAGCTTAGTGAGTGTCACCGGGGAGCTGTTTTTT
TRBV7-9	.	TRBD1	TRBJ1-4	CASSYRQGGEKLFF	TGTGCCAGCAGCTACCGACAGGGCGGCGAAAAACTGTTTTTT
TRBV6-5	.	.	TRBJ1-2	CASSYSGDGYTF	TGTGCCAGCAGTTACTCAGGGGATGGCTACACCTTC
TRBV19	.	TRBD1	TRBJ1-1	CASSIQGAYSGTEAFF	TGTGCCAGTAGTATCCAGGGGGCGTACTCGGGCACTGAAGCTTTCTTT
TRBV6-6	.	TRBD2	TRBJ2-7	CASSYGGGTHSYEQYF	TGTGCCAGCAGTTACGGGGGGGGGACCCACTCCTACGAGCAGTACTTC
TRBV19	once	TRBD1	TRBJ2-2	CASSLGQGGLFF	TGTGCCAGTAGTTTAGGACAGGGGGGGCTGTTTTTT
TRBV27	.	TRBD1	TRBJ1-1	CARPPGQGKNTEAFF	TGTGCCCGCCCGCCGGGACAGGGGAAGAACACTGAAGCTTTCTTT
TRBV9	.	.	TRBJ1-2	CASSVDLSYGYTF	TGTGCCAGCAGCGTAGACTTATCCTATGGCTACACCTTC
TRBV7-9	.	.	TRBJ1-3	CASSFSTGISGNTIYF	TGTGCCAGCAGCTTTTCAACAGGGATCTCTGGAAACACCATATATTTT
TRBV7-3	.	.	TRBJ1-6	CASSLNNFRIRSPLHF	TGTGCCAGCAGCTTAAATAACTTCCGAATACGGTCACCCCTCCACTTT
TRBV7-8	few	.	TRBJ2-7	CASSVGRNYEQYF	TGTGCCAGCTCCGTGGGCAGAAACTACGAGCAGTACTTC
TRBV7-2	.	.	TRBJ1-2	CASSTGGRSSRTTLYGYTF	TGTGCCAGCTCGACGGGGGGCAGGTCGAGCCGAACGACCCTCTATGGCTACACCTTC